The clone carrying this TCR beta chain has just a few counts. No antigen is known for it. The sample holds other DNA sequences that translate to the same CDR3. This sample is drawn from a study of early stage breast cancer tumors. About the study: Most invasive tumors, about 70% of the 16, were ER+/PR+/HER2-. Each sample averaged around 9.2-fold read coverage.

The study, taken as a whole, reports: Enriched TCRB sequences shared across patients were mostly commonly generated sequences. Compared with adjacent normal breast, tumors showed 2 to 2.5-fold denser, more clonal T cells.

Trimming removed 1 base at V and 0 bases at J, with 4 bases between. The germline V gene encodes CDR1 SGDLS and CDR2 YYNGEE. CDR3 length: 13 amino acids. Using immunoSEQ multiplex PCR, the repertoire was profiled, and TCRdb retains in-frame clones only, with some absent. The sample lists around 40,000 clones, 74% occurring once. The V gene is TRBV9, the J gene TRBJ1-1, with D unresolved. The sample comprised blood. This clonotype was obtained from a person between 55 and 69 years old with breast cancer. The CDR3 here is CASSVQVNTEAFF. CDR3 sequence (DNA): TGTGCCAGCAGCGTACAGGTGAACACTGAAGCTTTCTTT.